A few counts support the clone carrying this TCR beta chain. This CDR3 is also generated by other DNA sequences in the sample. Germline V gene lookup returns CDR1 SGHRS and CDR2 YFSETQ. V lost 2 bases, J lost 1 base, and 2 bases stayed unmatched. This CDR3 is 15 amino acids long. The data originate from a study of blood T cell repertoires in COVID-19. The data were produced by immunoSEQ multiplex PCR, yet TCRdb's version contains in-frame clones alone and is incomplete. The data show over 200,000 clones, around 85% seen once. The V gene is TRBV5-1, the J gene TRBJ1-1; TRBD1 matches at 10 bases. The material sequenced was PBMCs or T cells enriched from blood (not recorded which). This TCR derives from a woman aged 45 to 65 who had recovered from COVID-19. CDR3 protein: CASSFGTGENTEAFF. CDR3 bases: TGCGCCAGCAGCTTCGGGACAGGGGAGAACACTGAAGCTTTCTTT.